A selection of T cell receptor beta chains follows, all from one sample in a study of T cell repertoires in cytomegalovirus infection. Antigens for these TCRs are unknown. From the reads, TCRdb called clonotypes with MiXCR, one entry per CDR3 protein. The repertoire holds about 480,000 distinct CDR3 sequences, with around 35% as singletons. The specimen comprised cultured PBMCs, sampled from culture after CMV antigen stimulation. These receptors originate from a human donor in good health (CMV status not recorded). Some clones in this sample may be carry-over from other donors' samples. CDR3s include the opening cysteine and the closing phenylalanine or tryptophan. D genes are given only for firm matches. Clone size is given for some rows only: seen once, a few or many times, or a class if the clone is expanded.

D gene	J gene	clone size	V gene	CDR3 protein	CDR3 DNA
NA	TRBJ2-5	many	TRBV28	CASSFLGTGGTQYF	TGTGCCAGCAGTTTCCTCGGAACCGGCGGGACCCAGTACTTC
TRBD2	TRBJ2-1	NA	TRBV7-3	CASSPRAGGYEQFF	TGTGCCAGCAGTCCTCGAGCGGGAGGGTATGAGCAGTTCTTC
TRBD2	TRBJ2-4	few	TRBV30	CAWSPIGGRAHNSKNIQYF	TGTGCCTGGAGTCCAATCGGGGGGAGGGCCCACAATTCCAAAAACATTCAGTACTTC
TRBD2	TRBJ2-7	few	TRBV7-2	CASSLQRGAYEQYF	TGTGCCAGCAGCTTACAGCGGGGGGCCTACGAGCAGTACTTC
TRBD2	TRBJ2-3	many	TRBV7-2	CASSLGTSGSGDTQYF	TGTGCCAGCAGCTTAGGGACTAGCGGGAGTGGAGATACGCAGTATTTT
NA	TRBJ1-5	once	TRBV28	CASSLFFVQGQYSNQPQHF	TGTGCCAGCAGTTTATTTTTCGTCCAGGGGCAATATAGCAATCAGCCCCAGCATTTT
NA	TRBJ2-5	NA	TRBV5-4	CASSTVYQETQYF	TGTGCCAGCAGCACGGTCTACCAAGAGACCCAGTACTTC
NA	TRBJ2-1	NA	TRBV6-2/TRBV6-3	CASSYSRANSYNEQFF	TGTGCCAGCAGTTACTCCCGGGCTAACTCCTACAATGAGCAGTTCTTC
TRBD1	TRBJ1-1	once	TRBV4-2	CASSHQGGDTEAFF	TGTGCCAGCAGCCACCAGGGGGGCGATACTGAAGCTTTCTTT
TRBD1	TRBJ1-1	NA	TRBV12-3/TRBV12-4	CASSFSDRGGTAFF	TGTGCCAGCAGTTTCTCCGACAGGGGGGGGACAGCTTTCTTT
NA	TRBJ2-1	NA	TRBV20-1	CSARRQSSYNEQFF	TGCAGTGCTAGACGGCAGAGCTCCTACAATGAGCAGTTCTTC
NA	TRBJ2-1	NA	TRBV7-2	CASSLLAGATYNEQFF	TGTGCCAGCAGCTTATTGGCCGGCGCCACCTACAATGAGCAGTTCTTC